This T cell receptor (beta chain) was recorded in a study of blood T cell repertoires in COVID-19. Study details: Samples representing acute and convalescent COVID-19 were sourced from the United States, Italy and Spain. T cells, B-cell-depleted T cells, or PBMCs supplied cDNA or gDNA.

CDR1 and CDR2 from the germline V gene are SNHLY and FYNNEI. The CDR3 totals 14 residues. V was clipped by 7 bases and J by 0 bases, with 10 bases between them. As originally analysed: It was from reference gene primer amplification that nucleated cell counts were estimated. Data came from immunoSEQ multiplex PCR; TCRdb stores just in-frame clones and leaves some out. Clonal size and the V and J genes are those of that table, whereas D and trimming came from the DNA. Here the sample spans about 160,000 clones, 82% being singletons. J is TRBJ2-1 and V is TRBV2, with D possibly matching TRBD2 (5 bases). This sequence was found in a woman older than 75 with active or convalescent COVID-19. The sample taken for sequencing was peripheral blood. Written as DNA, the CDR3 is TGTGCCAGCATCCGAGAGGGCTCCTACAATGAGCAGTTCTTC. It yields the protein CASIREGSYNEQFF.